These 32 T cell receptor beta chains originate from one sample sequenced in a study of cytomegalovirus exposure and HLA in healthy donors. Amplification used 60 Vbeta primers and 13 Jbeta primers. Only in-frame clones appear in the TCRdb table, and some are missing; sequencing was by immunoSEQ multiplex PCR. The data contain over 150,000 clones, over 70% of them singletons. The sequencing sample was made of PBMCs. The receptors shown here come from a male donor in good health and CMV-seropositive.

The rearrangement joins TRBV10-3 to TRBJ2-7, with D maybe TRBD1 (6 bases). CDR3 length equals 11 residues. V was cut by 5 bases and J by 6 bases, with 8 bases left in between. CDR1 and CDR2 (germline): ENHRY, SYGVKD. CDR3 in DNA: TGTGCCATCAGTACAGGGCTCGAGCAGTACTTC. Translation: CAISTGLEQYF.

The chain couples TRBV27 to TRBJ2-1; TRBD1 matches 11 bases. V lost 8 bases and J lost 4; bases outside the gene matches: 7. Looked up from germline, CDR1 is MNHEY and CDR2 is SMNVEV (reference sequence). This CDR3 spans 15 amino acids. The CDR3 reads CASRPGQGAYNEQFF. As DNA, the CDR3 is TGTGCCAGCCGGCCCGGACAGGGGGCATACAATGAGCAGTTCTTC.

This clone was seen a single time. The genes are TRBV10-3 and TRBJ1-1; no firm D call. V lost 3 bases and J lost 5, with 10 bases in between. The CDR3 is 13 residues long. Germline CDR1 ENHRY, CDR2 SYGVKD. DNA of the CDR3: TGTGCCATCAGTGAAAATGGGAGAACTGAAGCTTTCTTT. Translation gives CAISENGRTEAFF.

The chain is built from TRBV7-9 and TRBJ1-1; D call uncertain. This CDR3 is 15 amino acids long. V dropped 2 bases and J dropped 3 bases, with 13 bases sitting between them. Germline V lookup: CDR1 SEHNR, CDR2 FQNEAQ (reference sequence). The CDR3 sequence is CASSLPPHGDTEAFF. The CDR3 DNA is TGTGCCAGCAGCTTACCGCCTCACGGGGACACTGAAGCTTTCTTT.

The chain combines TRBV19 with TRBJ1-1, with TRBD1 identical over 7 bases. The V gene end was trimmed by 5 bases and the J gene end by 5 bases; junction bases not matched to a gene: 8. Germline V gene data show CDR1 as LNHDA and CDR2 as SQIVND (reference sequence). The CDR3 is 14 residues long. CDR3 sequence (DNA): TGTGCCAGTAGTCGAATCCGACAGGGAACTGAAGCTTTCTTT. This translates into CASSRIRQGTEAFF.

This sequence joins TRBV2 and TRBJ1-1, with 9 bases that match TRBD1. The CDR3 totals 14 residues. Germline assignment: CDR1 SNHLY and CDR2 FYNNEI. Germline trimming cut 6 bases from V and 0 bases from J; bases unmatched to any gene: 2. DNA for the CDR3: TGTGCCAGCAGAGGGACAGGGATGAACACTGAAGCTTTCTTT. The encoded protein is CASRGTGMNTEAFF.

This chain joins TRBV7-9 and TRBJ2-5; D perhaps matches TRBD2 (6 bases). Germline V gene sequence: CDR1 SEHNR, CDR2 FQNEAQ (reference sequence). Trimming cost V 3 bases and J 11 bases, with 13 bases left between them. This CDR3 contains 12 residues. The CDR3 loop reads CASSFPEGGQYF. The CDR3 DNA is TGTGCCAGCAGCTTCCCGGAGGGCGGGCAGTACTTC.

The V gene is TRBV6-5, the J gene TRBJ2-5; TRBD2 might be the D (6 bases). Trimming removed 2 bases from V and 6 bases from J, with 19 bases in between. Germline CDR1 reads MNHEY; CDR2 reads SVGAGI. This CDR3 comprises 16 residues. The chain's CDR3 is CASSYRDPEGRKTQYF. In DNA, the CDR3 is TGTGCCAGCAGTTACCGGGACCCCGAAGGGAGGAAGACCCAGTACTTC.

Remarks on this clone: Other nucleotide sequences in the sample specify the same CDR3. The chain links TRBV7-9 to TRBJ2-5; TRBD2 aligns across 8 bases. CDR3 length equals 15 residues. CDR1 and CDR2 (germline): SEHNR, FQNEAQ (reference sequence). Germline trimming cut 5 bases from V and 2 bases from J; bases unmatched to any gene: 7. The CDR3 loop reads CASSLGLAAQETQYF. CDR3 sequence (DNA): TGTGCCAGCAGCCTCGGACTAGCAGCTCAAGAGACCCAGTACTTC.

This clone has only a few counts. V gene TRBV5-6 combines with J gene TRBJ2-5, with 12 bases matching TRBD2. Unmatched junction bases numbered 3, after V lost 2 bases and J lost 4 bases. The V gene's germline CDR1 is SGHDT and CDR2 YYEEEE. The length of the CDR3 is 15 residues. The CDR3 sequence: CASSLRLAGVETQYF. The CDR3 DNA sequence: TGTGCCAGCAGCTTAAGACTAGCGGGGGTAGAGACCCAGTACTTC. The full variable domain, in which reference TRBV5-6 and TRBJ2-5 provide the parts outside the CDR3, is DAGVTQSPTHLIKTRGQQVTLRCSPKSGHDTVSWYQQALGQGPQFIFQYYEEEERQRGNFPDRFSGHQFPNYSSELNVNALLLGDSALYLCASSLRLAGVETQYFGPGTRLLVL.

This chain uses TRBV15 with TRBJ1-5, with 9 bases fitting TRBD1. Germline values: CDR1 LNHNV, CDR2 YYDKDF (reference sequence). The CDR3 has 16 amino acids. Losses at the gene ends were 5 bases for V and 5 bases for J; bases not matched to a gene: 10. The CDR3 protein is CATSSVVTGGHQPQHF. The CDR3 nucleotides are TGTGCCACCAGCTCAGTCGTGACAGGGGGACATCAGCCCCAGCATTTT.

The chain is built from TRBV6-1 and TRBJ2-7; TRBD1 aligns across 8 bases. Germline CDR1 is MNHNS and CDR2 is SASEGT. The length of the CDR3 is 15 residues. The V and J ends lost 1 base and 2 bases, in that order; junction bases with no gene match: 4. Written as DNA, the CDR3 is TGTGCCAGCAGTGAAGAGATGGGACAGGCCTACGAGCAGTACTTC. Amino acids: CASSEEMGQAYEQYF.

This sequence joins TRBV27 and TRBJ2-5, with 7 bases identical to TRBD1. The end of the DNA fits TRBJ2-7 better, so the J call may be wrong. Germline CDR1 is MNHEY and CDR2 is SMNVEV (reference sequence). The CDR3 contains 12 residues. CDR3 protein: CASSLQGSEQYF. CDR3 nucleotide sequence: TGTGCCAGCAGTCTACAGGGGTCCGAGCAGTACTTC.

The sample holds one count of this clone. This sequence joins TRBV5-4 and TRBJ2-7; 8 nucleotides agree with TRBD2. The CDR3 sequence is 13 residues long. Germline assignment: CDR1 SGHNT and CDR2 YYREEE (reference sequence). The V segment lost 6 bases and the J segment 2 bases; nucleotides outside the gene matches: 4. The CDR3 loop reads CASNSGGAYEQYF. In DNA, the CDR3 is TGTGCCAGCAACTCGGGGGGGGCCTACGAGCAGTACTTC.

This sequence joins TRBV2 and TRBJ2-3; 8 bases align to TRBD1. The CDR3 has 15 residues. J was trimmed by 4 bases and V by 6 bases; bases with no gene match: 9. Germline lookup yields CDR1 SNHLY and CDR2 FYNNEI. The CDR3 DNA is TGTGCCAGCAGCCCGGACAGGGCTAAATCAGATACGCAGTATTTT. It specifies CASSPDRAKSDTQYF.

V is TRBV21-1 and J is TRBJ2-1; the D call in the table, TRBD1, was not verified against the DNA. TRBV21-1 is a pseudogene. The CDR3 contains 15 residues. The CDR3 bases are TGTGCCAGCAGCGGGCGTGTTTTCTCCTACAATGAGCAGTTCTTC. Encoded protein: CASSGRVFSYNEQFF.

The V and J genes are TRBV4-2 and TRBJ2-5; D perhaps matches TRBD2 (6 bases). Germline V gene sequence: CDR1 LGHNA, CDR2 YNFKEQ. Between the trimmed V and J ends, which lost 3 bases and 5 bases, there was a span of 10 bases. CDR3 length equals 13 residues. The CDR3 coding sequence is TGTGCCAGCAGCCAGGAGGGAACGGAGACCCAGTACTTC. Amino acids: CASSQEGTETQYF.

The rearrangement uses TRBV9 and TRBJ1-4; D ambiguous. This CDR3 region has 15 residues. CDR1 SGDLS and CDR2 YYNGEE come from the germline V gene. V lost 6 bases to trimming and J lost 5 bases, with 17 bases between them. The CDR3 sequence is CASTVNDGGNEKLFF. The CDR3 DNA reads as TGTGCCAGCACGGTGAACGACGGAGGAAATGAAAAACTGTTTTTT.

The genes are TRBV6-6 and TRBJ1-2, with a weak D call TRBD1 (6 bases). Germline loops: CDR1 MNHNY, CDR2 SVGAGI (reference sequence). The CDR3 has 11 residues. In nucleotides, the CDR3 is TGTGCAGAGGGACACCGCTATGGCTACACCTTC. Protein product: CAEGHRYGYTF.

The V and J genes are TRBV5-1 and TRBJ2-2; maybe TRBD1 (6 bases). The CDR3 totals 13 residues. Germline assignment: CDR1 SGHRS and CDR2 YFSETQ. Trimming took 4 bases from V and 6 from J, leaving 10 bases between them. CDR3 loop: CASSADRSGELFF. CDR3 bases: TGCGCCAGCAGCGCTGACAGGTCCGGGGAGCTGTTTTTT.

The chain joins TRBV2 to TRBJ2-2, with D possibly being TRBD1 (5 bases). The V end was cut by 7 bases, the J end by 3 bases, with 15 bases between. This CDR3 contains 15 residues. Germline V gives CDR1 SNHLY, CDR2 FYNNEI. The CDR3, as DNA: TGTGCCAGCAAAGTATTATCGACAGACACCGGGGAGCTGTTTTTT. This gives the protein CASKVLSTDTGELFF.

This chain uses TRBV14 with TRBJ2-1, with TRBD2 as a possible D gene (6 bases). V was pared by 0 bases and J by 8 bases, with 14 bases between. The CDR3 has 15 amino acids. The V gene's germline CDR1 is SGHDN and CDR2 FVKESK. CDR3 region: CASSQDLVRGYEQFF. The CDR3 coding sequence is TGTGCCAGCAGCCAAGACCTAGTCCGGGGGTATGAGCAGTTCTTC.

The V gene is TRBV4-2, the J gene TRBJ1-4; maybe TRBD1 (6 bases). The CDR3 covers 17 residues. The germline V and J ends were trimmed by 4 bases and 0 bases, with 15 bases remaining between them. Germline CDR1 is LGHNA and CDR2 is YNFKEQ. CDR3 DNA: TGTGCCAGCAGCCCAGGGAGGGGGACTGCAACTAATGAAAAACTGTTTTTT. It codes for CASSPGRGTATNEKLFF.

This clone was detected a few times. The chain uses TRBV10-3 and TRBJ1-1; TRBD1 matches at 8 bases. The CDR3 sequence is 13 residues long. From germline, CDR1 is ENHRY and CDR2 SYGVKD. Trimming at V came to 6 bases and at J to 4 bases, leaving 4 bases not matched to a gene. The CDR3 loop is CAIRGDRSTEAFF. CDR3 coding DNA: TGTGCCATCAGGGGGGACAGGTCCACTGAAGCTTTCTTT.

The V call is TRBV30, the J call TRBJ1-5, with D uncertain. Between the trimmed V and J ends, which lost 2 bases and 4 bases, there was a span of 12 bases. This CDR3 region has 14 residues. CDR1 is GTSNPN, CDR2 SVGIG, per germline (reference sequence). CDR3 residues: CAWSTRGGNQPQHF. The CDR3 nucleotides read TGTGCCTGGAGTACCCGGGGAGGGAATCAGCCCCAGCATTTT.

The chain's CDR3 is CASSQDVSPYEQYF. The CDR3, as DNA: TGCGCCAGCAGCCAAGATGTAAGCCCCTACGAGCAGTACTTC. V gene TRBV4-3 combines with J gene TRBJ2-5; D uncertain. The J call may not be correct, given that the DNA end is closer to TRBJ2-7. Per germline, CDR1 LGHNA and CDR2 YSLEER. The CDR3 consists of 14 residues.

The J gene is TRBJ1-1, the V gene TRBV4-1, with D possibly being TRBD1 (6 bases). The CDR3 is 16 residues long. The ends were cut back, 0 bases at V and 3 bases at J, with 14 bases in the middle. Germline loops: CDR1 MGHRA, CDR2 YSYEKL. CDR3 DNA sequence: TGCGCCAGCAGCCAAGACCCCGGGGGGGCTTACACTGAAGCTTTCTTT. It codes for CASSQDPGGAYTEAFF.

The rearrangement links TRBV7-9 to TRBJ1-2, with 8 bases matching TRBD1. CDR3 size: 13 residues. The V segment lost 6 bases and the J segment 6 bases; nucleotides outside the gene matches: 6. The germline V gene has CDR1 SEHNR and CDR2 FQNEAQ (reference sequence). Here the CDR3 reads CASRLTGENGYTF. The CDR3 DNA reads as TGTGCCAGCAGGCTGACAGGGGAAAATGGCTACACCTTC. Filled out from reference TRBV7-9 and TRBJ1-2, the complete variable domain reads DTGVSQNPRHKITKRGQNVTFRCDPISEHNRLYWYRQTLGQGPEFLTYFQNEAQLEKSRLLSDRFSAERPKGSFSTLEIQRTEQGDSAMYLCASRLTGENGYTFGSGTRLTVV.

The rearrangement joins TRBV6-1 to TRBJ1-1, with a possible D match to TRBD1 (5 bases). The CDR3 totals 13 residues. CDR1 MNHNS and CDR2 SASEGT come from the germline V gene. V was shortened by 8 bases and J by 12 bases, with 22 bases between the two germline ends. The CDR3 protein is CASGEQVSEVTFF. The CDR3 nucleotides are TGTGCCAGCGGGGAACAGGTATCTGAAGTGACTTTCTTT.

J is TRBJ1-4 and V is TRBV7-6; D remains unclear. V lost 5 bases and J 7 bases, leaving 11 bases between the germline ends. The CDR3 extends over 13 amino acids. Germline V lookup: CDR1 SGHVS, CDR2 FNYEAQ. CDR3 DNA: TGTGCCAGCAGCCCCGGGTGGAGTGAAAAACTGTTTTTT. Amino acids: CASSPGWSEKLFF.

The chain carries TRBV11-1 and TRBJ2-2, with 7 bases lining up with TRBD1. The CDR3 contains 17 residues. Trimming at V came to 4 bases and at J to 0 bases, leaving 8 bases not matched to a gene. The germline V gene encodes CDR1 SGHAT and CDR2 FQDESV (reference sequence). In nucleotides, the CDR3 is TGTGCCAGCAGCTGGTGGACAGGCGAACCGAACACCGGGGAGCTGTTTTTT. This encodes CASSWWTGEPNTGELFF.

The CDR3: CASRGRTDTQYF. The CDR3 DNA reads TGCGCCAGCAGGGGGCGGACAGATACGCAGTATTTT. This rearrangement joins TRBV5-1 to TRBJ2-3; possible D gene TRBD1, 5 bases. This CDR3 spans 12 amino acids. Trimming left V 5 bases short and J 3 bases short, with 7 bases between. The germline V gene has CDR1 SGHRS and CDR2 YFSETQ.